Following are 22 T cell receptor beta chains from one sample sequenced in a study of early T cells in non-severe SARS-CoV-2 infection. Each CDR3 protein is one row after TCRdb ran MiXCR on the 5' RACE reads. Altogether around 52,000 distinct CDR3 sequences are present, about 5.9% being singletons, with the ten largest covering over 3.5%. The specimen sequenced was whole blood. These receptors all stem from an adult who was a healthcare worker with PCR-confirmed SARS-CoV-2 infection or an uninfected control (not recorded which).

This clonotype turned up a few times. The chain combines TRBV12-3 or TRBV12-4 with TRBJ2-7; TRBD1 matches at 9 bases. The CDR3 totals 13 residues. The V gene end was trimmed by 5 bases and the J gene end by 7 bases; junction bases not matched to a gene: 6. CDR3 sequence: CASSRGQGNEQYF. CDR3 DNA: TGTGCCAGCAGTAGGGGACAGGGTAATGAGCAGTACTTC.

The chain is built from TRBV9 and TRBJ2-7, with 9 bases identical to TRBD2. The germline V gene has CDR1 SGDLS and CDR2 YYNGEE. V lost 6 bases, J lost 2 bases, and 3 bases stayed unmatched. The CDR3 spans 13 residues. The CDR3 reads CASKRGVTYEQYF. The CDR3 DNA follows: TGTGCCAGCAAGCGGGGGGTTACCTACGAGCAGTACTTC.

The genes are TRBV6-2 or TRBV6-3 and TRBJ2-7; 7 bases match TRBD1. This CDR3 spans 13 amino acids. The germline gives CDR1 MNHEY, CDR2 SVGEGT. The CDR3 loop is CATTDRAPYEQYF. CDR3 coding DNA: TGTGCTACCACAGACAGGGCACCCTACGAGCAGTACTTC.

This clonotype was observed at least ten times. This chain joins TRBV18 and TRBJ1-1; a weak D match, TRBD1 (5 bases). The CDR3 contains 16 residues. V was clipped by 3 bases and J by 1 base, with 15 bases between them. Germline CDR1 is KGHSH and CDR2 is LQKENI. The DNA for the CDR3 is TGTGCCAGCTCACCCCCGACAGCCCAGCCGAACACTGAAGCTTTCTTT. Amino acid sequence: CASSPPTAQPNTEAFF.

This clonotype has just a few counts. The chain is built from TRBV7-9 and TRBJ2-3; D not resolved. CDR3 length: 14 residues. V lost 7 bases and J 6 bases, leaving 17 bases between the germline ends. CDR1 and CDR2 from the germline V gene are SEHNR and FQNEAQ (reference sequence). In nucleotides, the CDR3 is TGTGCCAGCAAAGCTTCGGGTCCACGGGATACGCAGTATTTT. Its protein is CASKASGPRDTQYF.

This clonotype appeared many times. The gene calls are TRBV6-1 and TRBJ1-3, with 12 nucleotides matching TRBD1. Looked up from germline, CDR1 is MNHNS and CDR2 is SASEGT. The CDR3 loop spans 14 amino acids. V gave up 8 bases and J gave up 7 bases; unmatched junction bases: 6. DNA for the CDR3: TGTGCCAGCGAAGGGACAGGGGGCCTGAACACCATATATTTT. It codes for CASEGTGGLNTIYF.

This clonotype was seen more than once but under ten times. The V and J genes are TRBV4-2 and TRBJ2-3, with a possible D match to TRBD2 (6 bases). The CDR3 is made up of 14 amino acids. Germline-derived CDR1 and CDR2 are LGHNA and YNFKEQ. With 1 base removed from V and 5 bases from J, the gap between germline ends came to 10 bases. The CDR3 nucleotides are TGTGCCAGCAGCCAAGGGCACGGGGGAGATACGCAGTATTTT. Its translation is CASSQGHGGDTQYF.

This clonotype was picked up many times. The chain combines TRBV11-2 with TRBJ2-7, with D unclear. The CDR3 runs to 14 residues. V lost 5 bases and J 2 bases, leaving 13 bases between the germline ends. CDR1 SGHAT and CDR2 FQNNGV come from the germline V gene. CDR3 DNA: TGTGCCAGCAGCCTTGCCGGGCCTCCCTACGAGCAGTACTTC. This sequence encodes CASSLAGPPYEQYF.

This clonotype was seen repeatedly, ten times or more. The chain links TRBV5-6 to TRBJ1-1; perhaps TRBD1 as D (5 bases). Germline-derived CDR1 and CDR2 are SGHDT and YYEEEE. Trimming stripped 4 bases from V and 4 bases from J, with 17 bases between. This CDR3 comprises 15 residues. The CDR3 DNA sequence: TGTGCCAGCAGCCGGGGAGGTCTCGGGGGCACTGAAGCTTTCTTT. Translation: CASSRGGLGGTEAFF.

This clonotype was seen at least ten times. The chain combines TRBV29-1 with TRBJ2-2; TRBD1 or TRBD2 may be the D gene (5 bases each). CDR1 is SQVTM and CDR2 is ANQGSEA in the germline V gene. V shed 5 bases and J shed 2 bases, with 15 bases lying between them. The CDR3 runs 15 residues. CDR3 loop: CSVLAWDGNTGELFF. The CDR3 nucleotides are TGCAGCGTTCTTGCGTGGGACGGAAACACCGGGGAGCTGTTTTTT.

This clonotype occurred many times. This sequence joins TRBV7-8 and TRBJ2-7; 8 positions agree with TRBD1. CDR1 and CDR2 from the germline V gene are SGHVS and FQNEAQ. This CDR3 region has 15 residues. J gave up 7 bases and V 7 bases, and 15 bases lay outside the gene matches. The CDR3 bases are TGTGCCAGCACCGATATCAGGACAGGGCTGGATGAGCAGTACTTC. Translation: CASTDIRTGLDEQYF. The variable domain in full, completed from reference TRBV7-8 and TRBJ2-7, reads GAGVSQSPRYKVAKRGQDVALRCDPISGHVSLFWYQQALGQGPEFLTYFQNEAQLDKSGLPSDRFFAERPEGSVSTLKIQRTQQEDSAVYLCASTDIRTGLDEQYFGPGTRLTVT.

Only a few counts were recorded for this clonotype. This chain joins TRBV6-5 and TRBJ1-2; D is perhaps TRBD1 (5 bases). Per germline, CDR1 MNHEY and CDR2 SVGAGI. The length of the CDR3 is 14 residues. V lost 2 bases and J lost 5, with 12 bases in between. The DNA for the CDR3 is TGTGCCAGCAGTTACGGGCAGGGCGTTTATGGCTACACCTTC. Translating gives CASSYGQGVYGYTF.

In its sample, this clonotype was seen many times. V gene TRBV15 combines with J gene TRBJ1-4; 7 nucleotides line up with TRBD1. The CDR3 runs 12 residues. With V trimmed by 1 base and J by 16 bases, 6 bases remained unmatched. The germline V gene has CDR1 LNHNV and CDR2 YYDKDF (reference sequence). CDR3 loop: CATSRVEGASFF. Here the CDR3 DNA reads TGTGCCACCAGCAGAGTGGAGGGGGCATCGTTTTTT.

Remarks on this clonotype: This sequence may be a read error, since a much larger clone differs from it by one base. V and J are TRBV20-1 and TRBJ1-1; maybe TRBD1 (6 bases). The CDR3 runs 12 residues. Germline-derived CDR1 and CDR2 are DFQATT and SNEGSKA (reference sequence). The CDR3 protein is CGAQGGGTEAFF. Written as DNA, the CDR3 is TGCGGTGCACAGGGAGGGGGCACTGAAGCTTTCTTT.

In its sample, this clonotype was seen many times. The CDR3 DNA reads TGCAGTGCTAGAGATAAGCCTAGCGGGGGTTTGCGAGAGACCCAGTACTTC. It encodes CSARDKPSGGLRETQYF. The chain has TRBV20-1 and TRBJ2-5, with 10 bases identical to TRBD2. CDR3 length: 17 residues. Looked up from germline, CDR1 is DFQATT and CDR2 is SNEGSKA (reference sequence). V was clipped by 0 bases and J by 4 bases; unmatched bases: 11.

V usage is TRBV6-1 and J usage is TRBJ2-4, with D unclear. Germline V gene data show CDR1 as MNHNS and CDR2 as SASEGT. Between the trimmed V and J ends, which lost 2 bases and 4 bases, there was a span of 6 bases. This CDR3 is 13 amino acids long. The DNA for the CDR3 is TGTGCCAGCAGTGAACGGAGTAAAAACATTCAGTACTTC. Amino acids: CASSERSKNIQYF.

The chain combines TRBV10-3 with TRBJ2-3; 7 bases are a match to TRBD1. There are 15 residues in the CDR3. With 8 bases clipped from V and 0 bases from J, the junction kept 8 bases outside the gene matches. From germline, CDR1 is ENHRY and CDR2 SYGVKD. CDR3 in DNA: TGTGCCATCGGGGACAGCCAGCTGAGCACAGATACGCAGTATTTT. Residues: CAIGDSQLSTDTQYF.

The table lists this clonotype with a few counts. The chain has TRBV3-1 and TRBJ1-2; D possibly corresponds to TRBD1 (5 bases). V was clipped by 5 bases and J by 3 bases, with 13 bases between them. This CDR3 region has 14 residues. In germline, CDR1 is LGHDT, CDR2 YNNKEL (reference sequence). CDR3 nucleotides: TGTGCCAGCAGCTTGGGGGGGACGGACTATGGCTACACCTTC. It encodes CASSLGGTDYGYTF.

This clonotype turned up a few times. The rearrangement uses TRBV7-2 and TRBJ1-2; 8 nucleotides line up with TRBD1. CDR3 length: 16 amino acids. The V gene's germline CDR1 is SGHTA and CDR2 FQGNSA. V gave up 4 bases and J gave up 3 bases; unmatched junction bases: 10. The CDR3 bases are TGTGCCAGCAGCTCTTCTGGACAGGGAATCGACTATGGCTACACCTTC. Its translation: CASSSSGQGIDYGYTF.

In its sample, this clonotype was seen a few times. The chain is built from TRBV6-1 and TRBJ1-1, with D possibly TRBD1 on 6 matching bases. The V end was cut by 8 bases, the J end by 8 bases, with 9 bases between. The CDR3 has 10 amino acids. Germline CDR1 reads MNHNS; CDR2 reads SASEGT. CDR3 amino acids: CASSRGEAFF. The CDR3 DNA sequence: TGTGCCAGCTCGAGGGGGGAAGCTTTCTTT.

In its sample, this clonotype was seen many times. V usage is TRBV6-1 and J usage is TRBJ2-7; D may be TRBD2 (5 bases). The germline gives CDR1 MNHNS, CDR2 SASEGT. CDR3 length: 12 residues. Trimming took off 4 bases at V and 4 bases at J, with 8 bases between the two ends. The CDR3 DNA reads TGTGCCAGCAGTGGGTGGAGGTACGAGCAGTACTTC. Its translation is CASSGWRYEQYF.

This clonotype was counted at least ten times. The chain combines TRBV7-2 with TRBJ2-1; tentatively, D is TRBD2 (6 bases). V was cut by 8 bases and J by 4 bases, with 12 bases left in between. This CDR3 region has 13 residues. Germline values: CDR1 SGHTA, CDR2 FQGNSA. The CDR3 nucleotides read TGTGCCAGCGGTCCCCGGGGGTACAATGAGCAGTTCTTC. It encodes CASGPRGYNEQFF.